The 14 T cell receptor beta chains presented below share a single source sample, sequenced in a study of cytotoxic CD8 clonotypes in ibrutinib-treated CLL. Sequencing was performed with immunoSEQ multiplex PCR; in TCRdb, only in-frame clones are kept and a portion is missing. The repertoire consists of 160,000 or so clones, with more than 75% occurring once and the leading ten covering about 1.9%. This specimen was PBMCs, taken after 12 months of ibrutinib treatment. The receptors come from a human donor with chronic lymphocytic leukemia.

V usage is TRBV30 and J usage is TRBJ1-4; TRBD1 might be the D (5 bases). The V gene's germline CDR1 is GTSNPN and CDR2 SVGIG (reference sequence). CDR3 length: 13 amino acids. Trimming pared 0 bases from V and 9 bases from J, leaving 11 bases between. The CDR3 sequence: CAWSVSGNQKLFF. DNA for the CDR3: TGTGCCTGGAGTGTTTCAGGGAACCAAAAACTGTTTTTT.

The chain employs TRBV19 and TRBJ2-1; TRBD1 agrees at 8 bases. The germline V gene has CDR1 LNHDA and CDR2 SQIVND (reference sequence). This CDR3 has 15 amino acids. After removal of 6 bases from V and 3 bases from J, the junction contained 7 bases not matched to a gene. The DNA for the CDR3 is TGTGCCAGTAGGAAAGACAGGGGCCGCTACAATGAGCAGTTCTTC. Its translation: CASRKDRGRYNEQFF.

The rearrangement links TRBV19 to TRBJ1-2, with 7 nucleotides matching TRBD1. The germline V gene encodes CDR1 LNHDA and CDR2 SQIVND (reference sequence). This CDR3 contains 13 residues. V shed 8 bases, J shed 8 bases, and the junction held 11 bases outside the gene matches. CDR3 protein: CASEGDSLQGYTF. The DNA of the CDR3 is TGTGCCAGTGAGGGGGACAGCTTGCAAGGCTACACCTTC.

This chain links TRBV28 with TRBJ2-1; the D is unclear. From germline, CDR1 is MDHEN and CDR2 SYDVKM. There are 14 residues in the CDR3. Trimming cost V 6 bases and J 7 bases, with 16 bases left between them. This chain's CDR3 is CASRSRWATNEQFF. As DNA, the CDR3 is TGTGCCAGCAGGTCCCGGTGGGCAACTAATGAGCAGTTCTTC.

This chain links TRBV27 with TRBJ2-7, with no clear D. CDR3 length equals 14 residues. The V end was cut by 5 bases, the J end by 2 bases, with 13 bases between. The germline V gene has CDR1 MNHEY and CDR2 SMNVEV (reference sequence). As DNA, the CDR3 is TGTGCCAGCAGTCCCAGACGAGTCACCTACGAGCAGTACTTC. Residues: CASSPRRVTYEQYF.

The CDR3 protein is CASRTRIYTDTQYF. The CDR3 DNA is TGTGCCAGTAGGACCAGGATTTACACAGATACGCAGTATTTT. V gene TRBV19 combines with J gene TRBJ2-3; no clear D gene. Germline assignment: CDR1 LNHDA and CDR2 SQIVND (reference sequence). Trimming removed 6 bases from V and 2 bases from J, with 12 bases in between. The CDR3 runs 14 residues.

This clone has more than one count but fewer than ten. The chain is built from TRBV19 and TRBJ1-2; D is perhaps TRBD1 (5 bases). The CDR3 consists of 15 residues. Germline V CDR1 and CDR2: LNHDA, SQIVND (reference sequence). V shed 5 bases and J shed 1 base, with 14 bases lying between them. Here the CDR3 reads CASSPGPGGNYGYTF. CDR3 DNA sequence: TGTGCCAGTAGTCCAGGGCCGGGTGGTAACTATGGCTACACCTTC.

The chain recombines TRBV2 with TRBJ1-5, with a weak D call TRBD1 (6 bases). CDR3 size: 17 residues. V was shortened by 6 bases and J by 2 bases, with 20 bases between the two germline ends. Germline CDR1 and CDR2: SNHLY and FYNNEI. The CDR3 sequence is CASRLTKGGNRNQPQHF. For the CDR3, the DNA is TGTGCCAGCAGACTCACGAAAGGGGGAAATCGCAATCAGCCCCAGCATTTT. Complete variable domain (other parts from reference TRBV2 and TRBJ1-5): EPEVTQTPSHQVTQMGQEVILRCVPISNHLYFYWYRQILGQKVEFLVSFYNNEISEKSEIFDDQFSVERPDGSNFTLKIRSTKLEDSAMYFCASRLTKGGNRNQPQHFGDGTRLSIL.

The chain links TRBV19 to TRBJ2-5; TRBD2 aligns across 13 bases. This CDR3 has 20 amino acids. Trimming at V came to 1 base and at J to 3 bases, leaving 14 bases not matched to a gene. The germline V gene has CDR1 LNHDA and CDR2 SQIVND (reference sequence). In DNA form, the CDR3 reads TGTGCCAGTAGTATAGTCACTAGCGGGGGGGCCCCCAGGGCCAAAGAGACCCAGTACTTC. This sequence encodes CASSIVTSGGAPRAKETQYF.

The genes are TRBV2 and TRBJ1-1, with D perhaps matching TRBD1 (6 bases). CDR1 is SNHLY, CDR2 FYNNEI, per germline. The V end lost 7 bases, the J end lost 1 base, and 10 bases lay between the germline ends. The CDR3 is 13 amino acids. CDR3 in DNA: TGTGCCAGCACACAGGGACAGAACACTGAAGCTTTCTTT. Encoded protein: CASTQGQNTEAFF.

The V gene is TRBV19, the J gene TRBJ1-1; the D is unclear. This CDR3 spans 15 amino acids. Per the germline V gene, CDR1 is LNHDA and CDR2 is SQIVND (reference sequence). V lost 1 base, J lost 6 bases, and 15 bases lay in between. The CDR3 bases are TGTGCCAGTAGTATAGGAAATCTCCGGGTGGCTGAAGCTTTCTTT. Its translation: CASSIGNLRVAEAFF.

V is TRBV19 and J is TRBJ2-7, with D unresolved. The germline CDR1 and CDR2 sequences are LNHDA and SQIVND (reference sequence). This CDR3 spans 14 amino acids. Trimming removed 5 bases from V and 2 bases from J, with 13 bases in between. The CDR3 reads CASSPLDSPYEQYF. CDR3 sequence (DNA): TGTGCCAGTAGTCCACTTGACTCCCCCTACGAGCAGTACTTC.

There are a few counts of this clone. This rearrangement joins TRBV7-2 to TRBJ1-2; tentatively, D is TRBD1 (5 bases). V was cut by 0 bases and J by 3 bases, with 11 bases left in between. Looked up from germline, CDR1 is SGHTA and CDR2 is FQGNSA. The CDR3 runs 15 residues. The CDR3 reads CASSLAPGGDYGYTF. CDR3 in DNA: TGTGCCAGCAGCTTAGCACCGGGGGGAGACTATGGCTACACCTTC.

This chain uses TRBV2 with TRBJ1-5; D not certain. Germline CDR1 is SNHLY and CDR2 is FYNNEI. The CDR3 extends over 15 amino acids. Trimming removed 3 bases from V and 1 base from J, with 10 bases in between. The CDR3 DNA sequence: TGTGCCAGCAGTGATATGGGTCGAAGCAATCAGCCCCAGCATTTT. This gives the protein CASSDMGRSNQPQHF.